These 30 T cell receptor beta chains came from one sample sequenced in a study of CD8 T cell repertoires and HIV-1 epitope variants. The protocol was immunoSEQ multiplex PCR, while the TCRdb copy is restricted to in-frame clones and leaves out a portion. The profile shows 90,000 or so clones, 70% to 75% of them singletons. The material sequenced was uncultured baseline CD8+ T cells from peripheral blood mononuclear cells (PBMCs). Every receptor here comes from a male donor with HIV.

This chain joins TRBV6-5 and TRBJ2-5; possible D gene TRBD2, 5 bases. Trimming left V 2 bases short and J 5 bases short, with 15 bases between. Germline values: CDR1 MNHEY, CDR2 SVGAGI. The CDR3 runs 15 residues. For the CDR3, the DNA is TGTGCCAGCAGTTACCGCCCAACTAGTAGGGAGACCCAGTACTTC. It yields the protein CASSYRPTSRETQYF.

The chain joins TRBV29-1 to TRBJ1-1, with D tentatively TRBD1 (6 bases). There are 11 residues in the CDR3. Germline V lookup: CDR1 SQVTM, CDR2 ANQGSEA. Trimming cost V 5 bases and J 7 bases, with 11 bases left between them. This chain's CDR3 is CSVMGAGEAFF. The CDR3 coding sequence is TGCAGCGTTATGGGGGCTGGTGAAGCTTTCTTT.

The DNA of the CDR3 is TGCGCCAGCAGCACACTAGCGGGGGGCCAATTTAGCACAGATACGCAGTATTTT. Protein sequence: CASSTLAGGQFSTDTQYF. V and J are TRBV4-1 and TRBJ2-3; 12 bases map to TRBD2. J lost 0 bases, V lost 5 bases, and 9 bases had no gene match. CDR3 size: 18 residues. Looked up from germline, CDR1 is MGHRA and CDR2 is YSYEKL.

J is TRBJ2-7 and V is TRBV6-6; a possible D gene is TRBD1 (5 bases). This CDR3 is built from 13 residues. The germline CDR1 and CDR2 sequences are MNHNY and SVGAGI (reference sequence). Trimming stripped 3 bases from V and 4 bases from J, with 10 bases between. Here the CDR3 DNA reads TGTGCCAGCAGTTATTCCGACAGTTACGAGCAGTACTTC. Amino acids: CASSYSDSYEQYF.

The chain combines TRBV6-5 with TRBJ1-4; D may be TRBD1 (5 bases). The germline CDR1 and CDR2 sequences are MNHEY and SVGAGI. The length of the CDR3 is 14 residues. V was trimmed by 5 bases and J by 2 bases, leaving 9 bases between them. The CDR3 loop is CASSPGGTNEKLFF. The CDR3 DNA sequence: TGTGCCAGCAGTCCGGGGGGGACTAATGAAAAACTGTTTTTT.

The chain uses TRBV6-5 and TRBJ2-4; TRBD2 is a possible D gene (6 bases). There are 13 residues in the CDR3. V was shortened by 5 bases and J by 9 bases, with 14 bases between the two germline ends. CDR1 and CDR2 (germline): MNHEY, SVGAGI. The CDR3 here is CASSLRRARIQYF. The CDR3 bases are TGTGCCAGCAGTCTCCGGAGGGCCCGCATTCAGTACTTC.

The V gene is TRBV5-8, the J gene TRBJ2-2; D may be TRBD2 (5 bases). The CDR3 consists of 17 residues. Germline V lookup: CDR1 SGHTS, CDR2 YDEGEE. The germline V and J ends were trimmed by 3 bases and 0 bases, with 15 bases remaining between them. CDR3 bases: TGTGCCAGCAGCTCCTTCCCGGGATCTTCGAACACCGGGGAGCTGTTTTTT. Amino acid sequence: CASSSFPGSSNTGELFF. Full variable domain (missing parts from reference TRBV5-8 and TRBJ2-2): EAGVTQSPTHLIKTRGQQATLRCSPISGHTSVYWYQQALGLGLQFLLWYDEGEERNRGNFPPRFSGRQFPNYSSELNVNALELEDSALYLCASSSFPGSSNTGELFFGEGSRLTVL.

The chain links TRBV30 to TRBJ1-3; no firm D call. This CDR3 has 10 residues. Per germline, CDR1 GTSNPN and CDR2 SVGIG (reference sequence). The germline V and J ends were trimmed by 2 bases and 7 bases, with 3 bases remaining between them. This CDR3 reads CAWSWNTIYF. The CDR3 bases are TGTGCCTGGAGTTGGAACACCATATATTTT.

The CDR3 region has the DNA TGTGCTAGTGGTTTATCGAGCTCCTACGAGCAGTACTTC. Its protein product is CASGLSSSYEQYF. The rearrangement links TRBV12-5 to TRBJ2-7; D is unclear. The CDR3 runs to 13 residues. The V end was cut by 3 bases, the J end by 0 bases, with 6 bases between. Germline CDR1 reads LGHNT; CDR2 reads FRNRAP.

The rearrangement joins TRBV5-1 to TRBJ2-7; 11 bases match TRBD2. Germline V gives CDR1 SGHRS, CDR2 YFSETQ. V dropped 0 bases and J dropped 4; count of bases not matched to a gene: 3. The CDR3 loop spans 15 amino acids. The CDR3 coding sequence is TGCGCCAGCAGCTTGGAACTAGCGGGAGAATACGAGCAGTACTTC. Translating gives CASSLELAGEYEQYF.

The rearrangement links TRBV11-1 to TRBJ1-2; 7 positions agree with TRBD1. This CDR3 is built from 13 residues. Looked up from germline, CDR1 is SGHAT and CDR2 is FQDESV (reference sequence). The junction had 3 bases not matched to a gene; V was cut back by 4 bases and J by 4 bases. DNA of the CDR3: TGTGCCAGCAGCTCGGGACAGATCTATGGCTACACCTTC. Its protein is CASSSGQIYGYTF.

This clone was detected only once. The V and J genes are TRBV6-1 and TRBJ1-2, with TRBD1 matching 7 bases. This CDR3 contains 14 residues. The germline gives CDR1 MNHNS, CDR2 SASEGT. V was pared by 6 bases and J by 4 bases, with 8 bases of the junction left unmatched. CDR3 region: CASSGLTGIYGYTF. The CDR3 region has the DNA TGTGCCAGCAGCGGGCTGACAGGGATCTATGGCTACACCTTC.

The chain employs TRBV28 and TRBJ2-7; D is possibly TRBD1 or TRBD2 (5 bases each). This CDR3 is 13 amino acids long. Germline assignment: CDR1 MDHEN and CDR2 SYDVKM. V shed 5 bases and J shed 4 bases, with 12 bases lying between them. CDR3 bases: TGTGCCAGCAGTCTCGGGGCTCGGTACGAGCAGTACTTC. Its translation: CASSLGARYEQYF.

The chain uses TRBV29-1 and TRBJ2-7, with a tentative D call TRBD2 (6 bases). Germline V gene data show CDR1 as SQVTM and CDR2 as ANQGSEA. The CDR3 has 12 amino acids. V lost 7 bases and J 2 bases, leaving 12 bases between the germline ends. The CDR3 protein is CSARAGTYEQYF. DNA of the CDR3: TGCAGCGCCCGTGCGGGAACCTACGAGCAGTACTTC.

The chain uses TRBV14 and TRBJ1-2, with 7 bases fitting TRBD1. The germline V gene has CDR1 SGHDN and CDR2 FVKESK. The CDR3 spans 16 residues. The trim removed 0 bases at V and 6 bases at J, leaving 10 bases unmatched. CDR3 residues: CASSQDGRGLGHGYTF. For the CDR3, the DNA is TGTGCCAGCAGCCAAGATGGGAGGGGGCTCGGGCATGGCTACACCTTC.

This clone was picked up a small number of times. The chain joins TRBV2 to TRBJ2-2; D gene uncertain. Per the germline V gene, CDR1 is SNHLY and CDR2 is FYNNEI. This CDR3 comprises 14 residues. The germline V and J ends were trimmed by 6 bases and 5 bases, with 13 bases remaining between them. This CDR3 reads CASRVDTGTGELFF. For the CDR3, the DNA is TGTGCCAGCAGAGTCGATACCGGGACCGGGGAGCTGTTTTTT.

This rearrangement joins TRBV19 to TRBJ2-7; D not resolved. The CDR3 loop spans 12 amino acids. V gave up 1 base and J gave up 5 bases, with 6 bases separating them. CDR1 LNHDA and CDR2 SQIVND come from the germline V gene (reference sequence). CDR3 residues: CASSIGSNEQYF. The CDR3 DNA follows: TGTGCCAGTAGTATAGGGTCCAACGAGCAGTACTTC. The full variable domain, in which reference TRBV19 and TRBJ2-7 provide the parts outside the CDR3, is DGGITQSPKYLFRKEGQNVTLSCEQNLNHDAMYWYRQDPGQGLRLIYYSQIVNDFQKGDIAEGYSVSREKKESFPLTVTSAQKNPTAFYLCASSIGSNEQYFGPGTRLTVT.

CDR3 bases: TGTGCCAGCAGTTACAACGCCTTCGGGCCAGTCACTGAAGCTTTCTTT. This translates into CASSYNAFGPVTEAFF. The chain employs TRBV6-5 and TRBJ1-1; D call uncertain. CDR3 length: 16 residues. V was cut by 2 bases and J by 4 bases, with 17 bases left in between. The germline V gene encodes CDR1 MNHEY and CDR2 SVGAGI.

The chain joins TRBV9 to TRBJ2-5, with 10 nucleotides matching TRBD2. J lost 2 bases, V lost 0 bases, and 7 bases had no gene match. Germline-derived CDR1 and CDR2 are SGDLS and YYNGEE. This CDR3 region has 17 residues. The CDR3 region is CASSVGAGLALQETQYF. The CDR3 DNA reads as TGTGCCAGCAGCGTAGGGGCGGGACTAGCGCTACAAGAGACCCAGTACTTC.

The chain links TRBV5-1 to TRBJ2-3; 7 bases are a match to TRBD2. The CDR3 is made up of 15 amino acids. The germline V gene has CDR1 SGHRS and CDR2 YFSETQ. Trimming cost V 0 bases and J 2 bases; bases outside gene matches: 3. CDR3 sequence reads: CASSLVLAVTDTQYF. The CDR3 region has the DNA TGCGCCAGCAGCTTGGTCCTAGCGGTCACAGATACGCAGTATTTT.

Regarding this clone: A junction boundary mismatches the germline segment, possibly from a read error. This chain connects TRBV9 to TRBJ2-7; no definite D call. The length of the CDR3 is 14 residues. Germline loops: CDR1 SGDLS, CDR2 YYNGEE. The CDR3 reads CASSVDPSSLDLGF. The DNA of the CDR3 is TGTGCCAGCAGCGTAGATCCCTCATCCTTGGATTTAGGGTTC.

To note about this clone: The junction departs from germline at one end; a sequencing error may be responsible. The chain carries TRBV30 and TRBJ2-7; D might be TRBD2 (6 bases). Germline CDR1 reads GTSNPN; CDR2 reads SVGIG (reference sequence). The CDR3 contains 16 residues. The CDR3 sequence is CTWTKREPRRPYEQYF. DNA for the CDR3: TGTACCTGGACTAAAAGGGAACCCAGGCGCCCCTACGAGCAGTACTTC.

The chain employs TRBV7-8 and TRBJ2-2; 9 nucleotides match TRBD1. J gave up 6 bases and V 2 bases, and 7 bases lay outside the gene matches. The length of the CDR3 is 16 residues. Germline CDR1 reads SGHVS; CDR2 reads FQNEAQ. In DNA, the CDR3 is TGTGCCAGCAGCTTACCGCACACAGGGGGCCCCGGGGAGCTGTTTTTT. Translation: CASSLPHTGGPGELFF.

The chain carries TRBV27 and TRBJ2-1; D is uncertain. The ends were cut back, 3 bases at V and 0 bases at J, with 18 bases in the middle. The CDR3 loop spans 18 amino acids. Germline V gene sequence: CDR1 MNHEY, CDR2 SMNVEV (reference sequence). CDR3 DNA sequence: TGTGCCAGCAGTTTCCCCCCCCTGCGGTCGAGCTCCTACAATGAGCAGTTCTTC. It specifies CASSFPPLRSSSYNEQFF.

The chain couples TRBV19 to TRBJ2-3; 11 bases line up with TRBD2. With 5 bases clipped from V and 4 bases from J, the junction kept 5 bases outside the gene matches. Germline CDR1 reads LNHDA; CDR2 reads SQIVND (reference sequence). The CDR3 spans 15 residues. CDR3 nucleotide sequence: TGTGCCAGTAGTGCAACTAGCGGGAGCTCAGATACGCAGTATTTT. This encodes CASSATSGSSDTQYF.

The rearrangement joins TRBV5-4 to TRBJ1-5; TRBD1 is a possible D gene (6 bases). In germline, CDR1 is SGHNT, CDR2 YYREEE (reference sequence). The CDR3 runs 15 residues. V was pared by 4 bases and J by 6 bases, with 17 bases between. CDR3 sequence: CASSQGLGEGQPQHF. CDR3 in DNA: TGTGCCAGCAGCCAGGGGTTGGGGGAAGGTCAGCCCCAGCATTTT.

The sample holds a few counts of this clone. This chain links TRBV19 with TRBJ2-2; D is unresolved. CDR1 and CDR2 from the germline V gene are LNHDA and SQIVND (reference sequence). The CDR3 has 12 residues. V dropped 1 base and J dropped 10 bases, with 7 bases sitting between them. The CDR3 DNA sequence: TGTGCCAGTAGTATAGGGGCTGAGGAGCTGTTTTTT. Its translation is CASSIGAEELFF.

CDR3 sequence (DNA): TGTGCCAGCAGCTCCCTGCCGGGACAGGGCTCCTACAATGAGCAGTTCTTC. Translated, it gives CASSSLPGQGSYNEQFF. J is TRBJ2-1 and V is TRBV7-3; 9 bases are a match to TRBD1. The V gene's germline CDR1 is SGHTA and CDR2 FQGTGA. Trimming took 4 bases from V and 0 from J; bases not matched to a gene: 7. CDR3 length: 17 amino acids.

The chain couples TRBV6-6 to TRBJ2-1; 13 positions match TRBD2. The CDR3 has 14 residues. The V gene end was trimmed by 7 bases and the J gene end by 15 bases; junction bases not matched to a gene: 12. Germline CDR1 is MNHNY and CDR2 is SVGAGI (reference sequence). The CDR3: CASIPLAGGAGGFF. CDR3 coding DNA: TGTGCCAGCATCCCACTAGCGGGAGGGGCCGGGGGGTTCTTC.

The V call is TRBV19, the J call TRBJ2-7, with TRBD2 matching 7 bases. J lost 0 bases, V lost 8 bases, and 4 bases had no gene match. Germline V lookup: CDR1 LNHDA, CDR2 SQIVND (reference sequence). The CDR3 is 13 amino acids. In DNA, the CDR3 is TGTGCCAGTCTTGGGACTACCTCCTACGAGCAGTACTTC. As protein: CASLGTTSYEQYF. Combining the CDR3 with reference TRBV19 and TRBJ2-7 gives the whole variable domain DGGITQSPKYLFRKEGQNVTLSCEQNLNHDAMYWYRQDPGQGLRLIYYSQIVNDFQKGDIAEGYSVSREKKESFPLTVTSAQKNPTAFYLCASLGTTSYEQYFGPGTRLTVT.